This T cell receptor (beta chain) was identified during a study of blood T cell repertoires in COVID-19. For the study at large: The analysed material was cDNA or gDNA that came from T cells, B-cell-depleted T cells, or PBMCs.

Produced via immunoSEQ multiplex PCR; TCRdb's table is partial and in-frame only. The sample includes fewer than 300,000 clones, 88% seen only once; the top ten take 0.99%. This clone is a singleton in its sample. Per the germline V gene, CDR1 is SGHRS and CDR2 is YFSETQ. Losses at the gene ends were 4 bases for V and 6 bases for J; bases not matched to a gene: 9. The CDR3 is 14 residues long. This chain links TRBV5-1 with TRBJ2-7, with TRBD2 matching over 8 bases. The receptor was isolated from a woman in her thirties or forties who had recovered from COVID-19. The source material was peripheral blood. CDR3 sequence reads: CASSPGGAGAEQYV. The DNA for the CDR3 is TGCGCCAGCAGCCCGGGGGGAGCGGGAGCCGAGCAGTACGTC.